This T cell receptor beta chain was documented in a study of blood T cell repertoires in COVID-19. The wider study: Specimens from acute and convalescent COVID-19 originated in the United States, Italy and Spain. T cells, B-cell-depleted T cells, or PBMCs provided the cDNA or gDNA that served as material.

In the authors' workflow: Quantification of nucleated cells was approximated via reference gene primer amplification. Assay used: immunoSEQ multiplex PCR; TCRdb lists only in-frame clones, some missing. The V and J calls and clone size come from that table; D and trimming were worked out from the DNA. This table has roughly 280,000 clones, 87% appearing once. Sequences were obtained from peripheral blood. The clonotype comes from a woman aged 45-65 years who had recovered from COVID-19.

For the CDR3, the DNA is TGTGCCAGCAGCCTTGGCCTAGGCAATCAGCCCCAGCATTTT. Its translation: CASSLGLGNQPQHF. V and J are TRBV5-6 and TRBJ1-5; D uncertain. Deletions cut 4 bases from V and 2 bases from J, with 10 bases between. This CDR3 has 14 residues. Germline V gives CDR1 SGHDT, CDR2 YYEEEE.